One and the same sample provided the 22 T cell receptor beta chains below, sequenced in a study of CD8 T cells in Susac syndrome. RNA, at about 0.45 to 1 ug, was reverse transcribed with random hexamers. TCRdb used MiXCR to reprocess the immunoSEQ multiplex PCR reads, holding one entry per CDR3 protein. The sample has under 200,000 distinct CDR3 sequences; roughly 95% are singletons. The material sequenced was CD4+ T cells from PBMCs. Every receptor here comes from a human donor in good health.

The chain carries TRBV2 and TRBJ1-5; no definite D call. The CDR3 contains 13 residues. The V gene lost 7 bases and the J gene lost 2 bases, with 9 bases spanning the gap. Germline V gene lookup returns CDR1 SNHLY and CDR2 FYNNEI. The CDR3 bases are TGTGCCAGCACCGAGGTGGGCAATCAGCCCCAGCATTTT. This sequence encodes CASTEVGNQPQHF.

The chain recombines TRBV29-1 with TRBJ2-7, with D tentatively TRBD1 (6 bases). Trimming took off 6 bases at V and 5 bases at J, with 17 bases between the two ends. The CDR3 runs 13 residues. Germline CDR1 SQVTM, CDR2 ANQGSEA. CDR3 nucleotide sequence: TGCAGCGTGGGCCTGTTCGGACAGCACGAGCAGTACTTC. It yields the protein CSVGLFGQHEQYF.

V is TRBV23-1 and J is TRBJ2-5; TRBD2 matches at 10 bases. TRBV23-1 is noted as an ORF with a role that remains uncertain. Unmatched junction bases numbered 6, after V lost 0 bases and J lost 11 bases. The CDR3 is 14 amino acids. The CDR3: CASSQSWASGRQYF. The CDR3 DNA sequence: TGCGCCAGCAGTCAATCGTGGGCTAGCGGGAGACAGTACTTC.

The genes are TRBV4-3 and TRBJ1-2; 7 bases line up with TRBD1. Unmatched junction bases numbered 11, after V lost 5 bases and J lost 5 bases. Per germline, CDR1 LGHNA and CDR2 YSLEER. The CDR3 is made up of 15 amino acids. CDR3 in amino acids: CASSSSGTVSYGYTF. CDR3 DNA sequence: TGCGCCAGCAGCTCGTCCGGGACAGTCAGTTATGGCTACACCTTC.

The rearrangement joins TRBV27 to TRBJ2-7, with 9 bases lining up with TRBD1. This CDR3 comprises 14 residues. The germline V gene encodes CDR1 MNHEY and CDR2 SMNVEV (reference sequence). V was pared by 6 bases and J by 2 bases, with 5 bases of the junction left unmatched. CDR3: CASRRDRVTYEQYF. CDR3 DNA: TGTGCCAGCAGAAGGGACAGGGTTACCTACGAGCAGTACTTC.

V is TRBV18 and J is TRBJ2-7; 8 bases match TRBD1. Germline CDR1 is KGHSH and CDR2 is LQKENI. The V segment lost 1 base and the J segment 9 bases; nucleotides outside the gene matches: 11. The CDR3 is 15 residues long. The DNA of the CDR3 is TGTGCCAGCTCACCACGGGGGGACAGGAGATTCGGGCAGTACTTC. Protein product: CASSPRGDRRFGQYF.

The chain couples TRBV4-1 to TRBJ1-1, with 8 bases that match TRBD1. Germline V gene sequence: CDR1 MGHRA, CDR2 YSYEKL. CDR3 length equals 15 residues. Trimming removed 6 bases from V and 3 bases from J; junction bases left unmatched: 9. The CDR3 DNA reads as TGCGCCAGCAGATCGATCGGACAGGGCGACACTGAAGCTTTCTTT. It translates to CASRSIGQGDTEAFF.

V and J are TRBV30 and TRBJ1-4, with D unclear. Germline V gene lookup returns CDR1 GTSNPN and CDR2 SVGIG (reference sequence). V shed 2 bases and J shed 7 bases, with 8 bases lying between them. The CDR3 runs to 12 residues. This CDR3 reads CAWSIGLEKLFF. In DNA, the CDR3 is TGTGCCTGGAGTATTGGCCTTGAAAAACTGTTTTTT.

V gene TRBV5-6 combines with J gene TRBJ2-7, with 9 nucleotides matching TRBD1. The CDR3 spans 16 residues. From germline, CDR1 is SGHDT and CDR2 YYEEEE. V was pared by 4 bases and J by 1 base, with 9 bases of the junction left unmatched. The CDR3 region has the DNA TGTGCCAGCAGCCGAATCCCGGGACAGGGTTCCTACGAGCAGTACTTC. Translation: CASSRIPGQGSYEQYF. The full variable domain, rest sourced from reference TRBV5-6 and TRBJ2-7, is DAGVTQSPTHLIKTRGQQVTLRCSPKSGHDTVSWYQQALGQGPQFIFQYYEEEERQRGNFPDRFSGHQFPNYSSELNVNALLLGDSALYLCASSRIPGQGSYEQYFGPGTRLTVT.

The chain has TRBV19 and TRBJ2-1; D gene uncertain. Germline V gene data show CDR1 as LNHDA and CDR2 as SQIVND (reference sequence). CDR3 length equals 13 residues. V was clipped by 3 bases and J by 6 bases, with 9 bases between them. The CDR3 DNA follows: TGTGCCAGTAGTATTGTGGGAATCAATGAGCAGTTCTTC. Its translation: CASSIVGINEQFF.

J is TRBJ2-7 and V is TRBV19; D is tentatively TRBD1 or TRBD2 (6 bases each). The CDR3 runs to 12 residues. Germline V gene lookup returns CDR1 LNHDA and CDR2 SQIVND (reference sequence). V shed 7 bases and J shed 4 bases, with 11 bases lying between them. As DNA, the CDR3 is TGTGCCAGTAAGGGGGGCCCTTACGAGCAGTACTTC. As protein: CASKGGPYEQYF. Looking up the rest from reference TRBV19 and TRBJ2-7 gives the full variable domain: DGGITQSPKYLFRKEGQNVTLSCEQNLNHDAMYWYRQDPGQGLRLIYYSQIVNDFQKGDIAEGYSVSREKKESFPLTVTSAQKNPTAFYLCASKGGPYEQYFGPGTRLTVT.

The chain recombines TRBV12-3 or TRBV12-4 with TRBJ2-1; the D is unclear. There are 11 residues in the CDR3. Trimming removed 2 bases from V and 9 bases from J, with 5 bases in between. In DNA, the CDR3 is TGTGCCAGCAGTTTATATGGTGAGCAGTTCTTC. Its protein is CASSLYGEQFF.

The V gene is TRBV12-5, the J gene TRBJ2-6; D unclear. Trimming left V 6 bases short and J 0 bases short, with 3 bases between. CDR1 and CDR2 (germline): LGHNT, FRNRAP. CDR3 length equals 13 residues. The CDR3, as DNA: TGTGCTAGTGGCGCCTCTGGGGCCAACGTCCTGACTTTC. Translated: CASGASGANVLTF.

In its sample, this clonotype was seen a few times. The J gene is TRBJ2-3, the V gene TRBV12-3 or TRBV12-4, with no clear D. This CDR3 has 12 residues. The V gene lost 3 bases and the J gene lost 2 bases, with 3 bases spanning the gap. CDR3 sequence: CASSFVTDTQYF. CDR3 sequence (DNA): TGTGCCAGCAGTTTCGTCACAGATACGCAGTATTTT.

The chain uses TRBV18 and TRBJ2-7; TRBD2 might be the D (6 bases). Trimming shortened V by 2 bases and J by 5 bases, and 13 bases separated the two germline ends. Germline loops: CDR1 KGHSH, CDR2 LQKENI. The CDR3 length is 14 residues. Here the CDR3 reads CASSPAAGLDEQYV. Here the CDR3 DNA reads TGTGCCAGCTCACCAGCGGCGGGACTGGACGAGCAGTACGTC.

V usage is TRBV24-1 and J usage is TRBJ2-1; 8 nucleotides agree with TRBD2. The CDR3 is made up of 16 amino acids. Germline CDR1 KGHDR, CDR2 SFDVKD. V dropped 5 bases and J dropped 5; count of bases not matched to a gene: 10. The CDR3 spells CATSVRSGSKHNEQFF. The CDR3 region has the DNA TGTGCCACCAGTGTCCGCAGCGGGAGCAAGCACAATGAGCAGTTCTTC.

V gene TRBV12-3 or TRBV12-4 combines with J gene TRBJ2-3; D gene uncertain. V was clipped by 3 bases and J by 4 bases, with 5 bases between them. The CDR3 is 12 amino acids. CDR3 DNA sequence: TGTGCCAGCAGTTTCACCGCAGATACGCAGTATTTT. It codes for CASSFTADTQYF.

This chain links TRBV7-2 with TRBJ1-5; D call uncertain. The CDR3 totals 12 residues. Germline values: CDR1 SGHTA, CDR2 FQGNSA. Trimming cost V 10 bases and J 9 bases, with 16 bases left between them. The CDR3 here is CATLAQVSPQHF. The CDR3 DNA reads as TGTGCCACCTTAGCCCAGGTGTCGCCCCAGCATTTT.

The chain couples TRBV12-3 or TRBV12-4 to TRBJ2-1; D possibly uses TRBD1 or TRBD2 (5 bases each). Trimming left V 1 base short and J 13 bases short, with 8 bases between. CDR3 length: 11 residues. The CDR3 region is CASSLGGSQFF. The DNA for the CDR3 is TGTGCCAGCAGTTTAGGGGGGTCTCAGTTCTTC.

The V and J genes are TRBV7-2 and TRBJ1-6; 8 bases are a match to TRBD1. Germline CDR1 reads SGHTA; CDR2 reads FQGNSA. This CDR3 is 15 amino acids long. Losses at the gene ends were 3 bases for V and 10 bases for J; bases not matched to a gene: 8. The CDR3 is CASSFGTGYGSPLHF. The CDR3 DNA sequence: TGTGCCAGCAGCTTCGGGACAGGTTACGGATCACCCCTCCACTTT.

CDR3 protein: CASSQGAATDTQYF. CDR3 bases: TGTGCCAGCAGCCAGGGAGCGGCCACAGATACGCAGTATTTT. This rearrangement joins TRBV3-1 to TRBJ2-3; weak D call: TRBD2 (5 bases). Trimming took off 3 bases at V and 2 bases at J, with 9 bases between the two ends. The CDR3 sequence is 14 residues long. Per the germline V gene, CDR1 is LGHDT and CDR2 is YNNKEL (reference sequence).

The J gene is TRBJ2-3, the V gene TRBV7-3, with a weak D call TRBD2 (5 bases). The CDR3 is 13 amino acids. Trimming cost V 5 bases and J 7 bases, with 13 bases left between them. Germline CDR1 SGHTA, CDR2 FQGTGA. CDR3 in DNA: TGTGCCAGCAGCGGGAGCCCTGATAATACGCAGTATTTT. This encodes CASSGSPDNTQYF.